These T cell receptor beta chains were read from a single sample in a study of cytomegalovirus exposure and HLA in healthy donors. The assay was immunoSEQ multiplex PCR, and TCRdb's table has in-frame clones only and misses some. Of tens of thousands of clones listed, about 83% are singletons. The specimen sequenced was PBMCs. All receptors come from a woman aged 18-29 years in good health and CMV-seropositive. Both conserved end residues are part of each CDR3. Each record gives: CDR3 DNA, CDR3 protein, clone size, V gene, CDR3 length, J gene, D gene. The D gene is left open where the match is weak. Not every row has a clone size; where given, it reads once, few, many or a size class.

TGTGCCAGCAGCCAAATCCCAGGGAAATACGAGCAGTACTTC,CASSQIPGKYEQYF,-,TRBV14,14,TRBJ2-7,-
TGTGCCAGCAGCGTATACGGCTCCTACAATGAGCAGTTCTTC,CASSVYGSYNEQFF,-,TRBV9,14,TRBJ2-1,-
TGTGCCAGCATGGGACATGATCTCAATGAGCAGTTCTTC,CASMGHDLNEQFF,-,TRBV2,13,TRBJ2-1,-
TGTGCCAGCGCGTCCGGGGCGGGGGGTCAGCCCCAGCATTTT,CASASGAGGQPQHF,-,TRBV6-5,14,TRBJ1-5,-
TGTGCCAGCAGCCAACCGACTAGTACAGATACGCAGTATTTT,CASSQPTSTDTQYF,-,TRBV4-2,14,TRBJ2-3,-
TGCGCCAGCAATACTGGGGCCAACGTCCTGACTTTC,CASNTGANVLTF,few,TRBV4-1,12,TRBJ2-6,-
TGTGCCAGCAGCTCACCCGGTGGAGATACGCAGTATTTT,CASSSPGGDTQYF,-,TRBV7-3,13,TRBJ2-3,-
TGTGCCAGCAGCCCACTTGGACAGGGGGCAATGGATGAGCAGTTCTTC,CASSPLGQGAMDEQFF,-,TRBV7-6,16,TRBJ2-1,TRBD1
TGTGCCAGCAGTTTATCCCCTCGGGAGGGACAGCCCCAGCATTTT,CASSLSPREGQPQHF,few,TRBV28,15,TRBJ1-5,-
TGCGCCAGCAGCTTGGGACAGGGAGGATCGTATGGCTACACCTTC,CASSLGQGGSYGYTF,-,TRBV5-1,15,TRBJ1-2,TRBD1
TGTGCCAGCAGTGCAGGCTGGGGAGCGGGGGGCACAGATACGCAGTATTTT,CASSAGWGAGGTDTQYF,-,TRBV6-1,17,TRBJ2-3,TRBD2
TGTGCCAGCAGCCCGCGGGACAGGGTGTATGAAAAACTGTTTTTT,CASSPRDRVYEKLFF,-,TRBV7-9,15,TRBJ1-4,TRBD1
TGTGCCAGCAGTTACTCGAGGGGGTTCGCTGGAAACACCATATATTTT,CASSYSRGFAGNTIYF,-,TRBV6-5,16,TRBJ1-3,-
TGCGCCAGCGCTGACAGGTACAATCAGCCCCAGCATTTT,CASADRYNQPQHF,-,TRBV10-2,13,TRBJ1-5,-
TGTGCCAGCTTAGGACTAGCGGAAGGGAATGAGCAGTTCTTC,CASLGLAEGNEQFF,-,TRBV13,14,TRBJ2-1,TRBD2
TGTGCCCTGGGGGCGGGAGGGCCGACGCAGTATTTT,CALGAGGPTQYF,medium-sized,TRBV28,12,TRBJ2-3,TRBD2
TGTGCCCCCCGGACTGGAGGTGGGCCTAATGAAAAACTGTTTTTT,CAPRTGGGPNEKLFF,-,TRBV10-3,15,TRBJ1-4,-
TGTGCCAGCGGAGGGGTGTACGAGCAGTACTTC,CASGGVYEQYF,-,TRBV27,11,TRBJ2-7,-
TGTGCCAGCAATCGAGCGGGGGGGCTCAATGAGCAGTTCTTC,CASNRAGGLNEQFF,-,TRBV7-2,14,TRBJ2-1,TRBD2
TGTGCCAGCAGCTTGATATGGACAGGGGATGATTACCACTACGAGCAGTACTTC,CASSLIWTGDDYHYEQYF,-,TRBV7-8,18,TRBJ2-7,TRBD1
TGTGCCAGCACCCGGGACAGGGGGGACTACGAGCAGTACTTC,CASTRDRGDYEQYF,-,TRBV7-9,14,TRBJ2-7,TRBD1
TGTGCCAGCAGCTTAGTCGACGGGACACCGAACACTGAAGCTTTCTTT,CASSLVDGTPNTEAFF,-,TRBV7-9,16,TRBJ1-1,-
TGTGCCAGCAGGGCCCCGTTGAGCGGGTTGAATGAGCAGTTCTTC,CASRAPLSGLNEQFF,-,TRBV6-1,15,TRBJ2-1,-
TGCAGTGCTATGGAGGTTGGTTCCCAGTACTTC,CSAMEVGSQYF,-,TRBV20-1,11,TRBJ2-7,-
TGTGCCAGCAGTAACAGTAACAGGGGGGAAGAGACCCAGTACTTC,CASSNSNRGEETQYF,-,TRBV27,15,TRBJ2-5,TRBD1